The 19 T cell receptor beta chains listed next were all sequenced from one sample in a study of T-cell reconstitution after alpha-beta-depleted transplantation in children. Unique molecular identifiers were used to barcode this TCRbeta library. TCRdb redid the calling of the PCR reads with MiXCR, one entry per CDR3 protein. The table lists roughly 570,000 distinct CDR3 sequences, roughly 30% of them singletons. This specimen consisted of PBMCs, obtained before TCRalphabeta/CD19-depleted stem cell transplant. The receptors come from a boy under two years old with Wiskott-Aldrich syndrome, due to receive a stem cell transplant.

The V and J genes are TRBV12-3 or TRBV12-4 and TRBJ2-2, with 10 bases fitting TRBD1. With 6 bases clipped from V and 4 bases from J, the junction kept 8 bases outside the gene matches. There are 16 residues in the CDR3. The CDR3 DNA follows: TGTGCCAGCAGGGACAGGGGGGTAGACTCCACCGGGGAGCTGTTTTTT. Its protein is CASRDRGVDSTGELFF.

This clonotype was found a few times. The gene calls are TRBV5-5 and TRBJ1-3, with a tentative D call TRBD1 (5 bases). V lost 1 base and J lost 2, with 16 bases in between. CDR3 length equals 17 residues. Germline CDR1 and CDR2: SGHKS and YYEKEE (reference sequence). DNA for the CDR3: TGTGCCAGCAGCTTGTCCCCCCGGGGGGGAACTGGAAACACCATATATTTT. Protein sequence: CASSLSPRGGTGNTIYF.

This chain links TRBV7-6 with TRBJ1-1, with D maybe TRBD1 (5 bases). The germline CDR1 and CDR2 sequences are SGHVS and FNYEAQ. The CDR3 length is 15 residues. The germline V and J ends were trimmed by 2 bases and 4 bases, with 14 bases remaining between them. CDR3 amino acids: CASSLTAGIGTEAFF. The DNA for the CDR3 is TGTGCCAGCAGCTTAACCGCAGGGATCGGCACTGAAGCTTTCTTT.

CDR3: CASSLVRGPGEQFF. DNA for the CDR3: TGCGCCAGCAGCTTGGTCAGGGGGCCCGGTGAGCAGTTCTTC. This chain uses TRBV5-1 with TRBJ2-1; 8 positions match TRBD1. Germline V gives CDR1 SGHRS, CDR2 YFSETQ. V lost 0 bases to trimming and J lost 9 bases; unmatched junction nucleotides: 5. The CDR3 is 14 residues long.

This chain connects TRBV6-1 to TRBJ2-1; 8 bases agree with TRBD2. Germline assignment: CDR1 MNHNS and CDR2 SASEGT. The CDR3 totals 16 residues. The V segment lost 5 bases and the J segment 0 bases; nucleotides outside the gene matches: 6. This CDR3 is CASSQTSASSYNEQFF. CDR3 DNA: TGTGCCAGCAGTCAGACTAGCGCGAGCTCCTACAATGAGCAGTTCTTC.

This clonotype was seen only a few times. This chain uses TRBV27 with TRBJ1-6; 8 nucleotides match TRBD1. The V segment lost 4 bases and the J segment 10 bases; nucleotides outside the gene matches: 12. Per the germline V gene, CDR1 is MNHEY and CDR2 is SMNVEV (reference sequence). CDR3 length equals 16 residues. The DNA for the CDR3 is TGTGCCAGCAGTTCAATTATGCGCGACAGGGGATCACCCCTCCACTTT. Translated: CASSSIMRDRGSPLHF.

The chain joins TRBV30 to TRBJ2-1; D is uncertain. Trimming took 0 bases from V and 10 from J, leaving 13 bases between them. Germline V gene lookup returns CDR1 GTSNPN and CDR2 SVGIG (reference sequence). The CDR3 sequence is 13 residues long. The CDR3 sequence: CAWSVRNPREQFF. The CDR3 nucleotides read TGTGCCTGGAGTGTACGGAACCCGAGGGAGCAGTTCTTC. Variable domain in full (rest from reference TRBV30 and TRBJ2-1): SQTIHQWPATLVQPVGSPLSLECTVEGTSNPNLYWYRQAAGRGLQLLFYSVGIGQISSEVPQNLSASRPQDRQFILSSKKLLLSDSGFYLCAWSVRNPREQFFGPGTRLTVL.

This clonotype has a handful of counts. The rearrangement uses TRBV28 and TRBJ2-7; a possible D gene is TRBD1 (6 bases). The CDR3 spans 13 residues. The V gene lost 3 bases and the J gene lost 5 bases, with 11 bases spanning the gap. Germline loops: CDR1 MDHEN, CDR2 SYDVKM. The CDR3 DNA reads as TGTGCCAGCAGTTTGCCAGGGGTTCACGAGCAGTACTTC. Its translation: CASSLPGVHEQYF.

This clonotype turned up a few times. The chain links TRBV27 to TRBJ2-1, with D uncertain. The CDR3 spans 14 residues. The V gene's germline CDR1 is MNHEY and CDR2 SMNVEV (reference sequence). The V gene lost 2 bases and the J gene lost 6 bases, with 11 bases spanning the gap. Here the CDR3 DNA reads TGTGCCAGCAGTTTAGGGGTCCGCCCCAATGAGCAGTTCTTC. Translation: CASSLGVRPNEQFF.

In this sample, this clonotype turned up a few times. The chain employs TRBV12-3 or TRBV12-4 and TRBJ2-6; TRBD1 matches 12 bases. After removal of 4 bases from V and 4 bases from J, the junction contained 8 bases not matched to a gene. The CDR3 length is 18 residues. CDR3 sequence: CASSYRRDRGLGANVLTF. CDR3 bases: TGTGCCAGCAGTTACAGACGGGACAGGGGGCTCGGGGCCAACGTCCTGACTTTC.

There are a few counts of this clonotype. The chain joins TRBV20-1 to TRBJ2-2; 7 bases are a match to TRBD2. Germline V gene data show CDR1 as DFQATT and CDR2 as SNEGSKA (reference sequence). The CDR3 runs to 13 residues. J lost 5 bases, V lost 7 bases, and 7 bases had no gene match. The DNA of the CDR3 is TGCAGTGTGGTGTGGCGGGAGACCGGGGAGCTGTTTTTT. Protein: CSVVWRETGELFF.

This clonotype showed up just a few times. The chain links TRBV5-1 to TRBJ2-1; 11 nucleotides match TRBD1. J lost 8 bases, V lost 0 bases, and 7 bases had no gene match. Germline-derived CDR1 and CDR2 are SGHRS and YFSETQ. This CDR3 spans 16 amino acids. CDR3 DNA sequence: TGCGCCAGCAGCTTGGGGCCGGGACAGGGGGTTTATGAGCAGTTCTTC. This codes for CASSLGPGQGVYEQFF.

A note on this clonotype: At one of its ends the junction is not consistent with the germline gene, which may arise from a read error. V is TRBV5-1 and J is TRBJ2-5; TRBD2 is a possible D gene (5 bases). Germline CDR1 is SGHRS and CDR2 is YFSETQ. This CDR3 has 14 amino acids. Here the CDR3 DNA reads TGTGCCAGCAGCTTAGGCGGGTCTCAAGAGACCCAGTACTTC. Its translation is CASSLGGSQETQYF.

The genes are TRBV7-4 and TRBJ2-2, with 13 bases lining up with TRBD2. CDR3 length: 15 amino acids. Trimming took 4 bases from V and 6 from J; bases not matched to a gene: 2. The germline V gene encodes CDR1 SGHVT and CDR2 SQSDAQ. The CDR3 is CASSSTSGRSGELFF. The CDR3 DNA reads as TGTGCCAGCAGCTCGACTAGCGGGAGGTCCGGGGAGCTGTTTTTT.

This clonotype occurred a few times. The gene calls are TRBV20-1 and TRBJ1-4; D call uncertain. Germline V lookup: CDR1 DFQATT, CDR2 SNEGSKA (reference sequence). V was clipped by 0 bases and J by 3 bases, with 11 bases between them. This CDR3 has 15 amino acids. The CDR3 reads CSARDPKGSNEKLFF. CDR3 DNA sequence: TGCAGTGCTAGAGATCCAAAAGGTTCTAATGAAAAACTGTTTTTT.

This clonotype was seen more than once but under ten times. This chain uses TRBV24-1 with TRBJ2-5; 10 positions agree with TRBD1. V was clipped by 3 bases and J by 0 bases; unmatched bases: 6. Germline-derived CDR1 and CDR2 are KGHDR and SFDVKD. CDR3 length: 17 amino acids. The CDR3 DNA reads as TGTGCCACCAGTGATCCTCGACAGGGGGCAGACCAAGAGACCCAGTACTTC. Translating it yields CATSDPRQGADQETQYF.

The V gene is TRBV2, the J gene TRBJ2-2; D unresolved. This CDR3 has 15 amino acids. Deletions cut 4 bases from V and 1 base from J, with 10 bases between. Germline CDR1 and CDR2: SNHLY and FYNNEI. CDR3 region: CASSVARGNTGELFF. CDR3 nucleotide sequence: TGTGCCAGCAGTGTTGCGCGAGGGAACACCGGGGAGCTGTTTTTT.

This clonotype appeared once. In DNA, the CDR3 is TGTGCCAGCAGCTGGACTAGCGGGGTGGGCAATGAGCAGTTCTTC. Translation gives CASSWTSGVGNEQFF. This chain connects TRBV7-2 to TRBJ2-1, with 12 positions matching TRBD2. After removal of 4 bases from V and 6 bases from J, the junction contained 4 bases not matched to a gene. CDR1 and CDR2 from the germline V gene are SGHTA and FQGNSA. The CDR3 totals 15 residues.

This clonotype has a handful of counts. The chain couples TRBV5-1 to TRBJ2-7, with D possibly called TRBD1 or TRBD2 (5 bases each). The germline CDR1 and CDR2 sequences are SGHRS and YFSETQ. Between the trimmed V and J ends, which lost 4 bases and 7 bases, there was a span of 21 bases. This CDR3 has 15 residues. The DNA for the CDR3 is TGCGCCAGCAGCCGCAGGGAATCCTCCTCGGGGGAGCAGTACTTC. Residues: CASSRRESSSGEQYF.